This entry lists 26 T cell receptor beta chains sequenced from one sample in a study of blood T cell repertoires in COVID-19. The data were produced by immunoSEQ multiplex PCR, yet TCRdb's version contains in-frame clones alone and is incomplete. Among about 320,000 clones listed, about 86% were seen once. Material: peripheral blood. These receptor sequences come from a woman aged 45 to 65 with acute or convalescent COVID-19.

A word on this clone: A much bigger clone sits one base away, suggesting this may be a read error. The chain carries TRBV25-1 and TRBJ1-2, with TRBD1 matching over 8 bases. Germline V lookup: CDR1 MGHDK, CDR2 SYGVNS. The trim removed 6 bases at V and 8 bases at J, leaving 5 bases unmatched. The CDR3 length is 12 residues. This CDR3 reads CASSLTGDGYTF. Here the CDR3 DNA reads TGTGCCAGCAGCTTGACAGGGGACGGCTACACCTTC.

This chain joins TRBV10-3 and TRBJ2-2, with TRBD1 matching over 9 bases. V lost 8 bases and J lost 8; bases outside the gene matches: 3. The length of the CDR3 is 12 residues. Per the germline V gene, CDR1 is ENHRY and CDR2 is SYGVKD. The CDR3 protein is CAIRDREGELFF. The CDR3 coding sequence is TGTGCCATCCGGGACAGGGAGGGGGAGCTGTTTTTT.

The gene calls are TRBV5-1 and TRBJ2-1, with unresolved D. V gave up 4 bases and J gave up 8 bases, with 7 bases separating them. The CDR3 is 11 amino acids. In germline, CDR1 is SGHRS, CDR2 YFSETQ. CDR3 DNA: TGCGCCAGCAGCCACAGCTATGAGCAGTTCTTC. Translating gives CASSHSYEQFF. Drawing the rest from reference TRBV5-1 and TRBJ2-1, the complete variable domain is KAGVTQTPRYLIKTRGQQVTLSCSPISGHRSVSWYQQTPGQGLQFLFEYFSETQRNKGNFPGRFSGRQFSNSRSEMNVSTLELGDSALYLCASSHSYEQFFGPGTRLTVL.

This CDR3 is CASRKTGDTEAFF. The CDR3 nucleotides read TGTGCCAGTAGAAAGACAGGGGACACTGAAGCTTTCTTT. The chain employs TRBV19 and TRBJ1-1, with 8 bases aligning to TRBD1. CDR3 length equals 13 residues. Germline trimming cut 6 bases from V and 3 bases from J; bases unmatched to any gene: 3. Germline assignment: CDR1 LNHDA and CDR2 SQIVND (reference sequence). Together with reference TRBV19 and TRBJ1-1, the CDR3 gives the full variable domain: DGGITQSPKYLFRKEGQNVTLSCEQNLNHDAMYWYRQDPGQGLRLIYYSQIVNDFQKGDIAEGYSVSREKKESFPLTVTSAQKNPTAFYLCASRKTGDTEAFFGQGTRLTVV.

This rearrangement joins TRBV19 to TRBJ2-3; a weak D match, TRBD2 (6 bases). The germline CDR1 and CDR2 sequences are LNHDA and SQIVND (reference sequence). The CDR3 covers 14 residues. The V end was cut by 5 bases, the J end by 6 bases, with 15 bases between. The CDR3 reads CASSSRDSRDTQYF. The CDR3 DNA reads TGTGCCAGTAGTTCCCGGGACTCCAGGGATACGCAGTATTTT. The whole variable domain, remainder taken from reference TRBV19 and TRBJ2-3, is DGGITQSPKYLFRKEGQNVTLSCEQNLNHDAMYWYRQDPGQGLRLIYYSQIVNDFQKGDIAEGYSVSREKKESFPLTVTSAQKNPTAFYLCASSSRDSRDTQYFGPGTRLTVL.

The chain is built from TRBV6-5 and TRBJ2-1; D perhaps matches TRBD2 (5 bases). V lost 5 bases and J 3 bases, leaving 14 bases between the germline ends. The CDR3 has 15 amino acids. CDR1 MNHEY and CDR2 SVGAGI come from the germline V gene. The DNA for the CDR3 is TGTGCCAGCAGTCGAACCGCTGGAGGCTACAATGAGCAGTTCTTC. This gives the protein CASSRTAGGYNEQFF.

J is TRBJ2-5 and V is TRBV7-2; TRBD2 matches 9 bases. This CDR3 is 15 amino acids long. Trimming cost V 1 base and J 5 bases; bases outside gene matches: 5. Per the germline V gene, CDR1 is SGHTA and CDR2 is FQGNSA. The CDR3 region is CASSLGGGAGETQYF. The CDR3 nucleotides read TGTGCCAGCAGCTTAGGCGGGGGGGCCGGGGAGACCCAGTACTTC.

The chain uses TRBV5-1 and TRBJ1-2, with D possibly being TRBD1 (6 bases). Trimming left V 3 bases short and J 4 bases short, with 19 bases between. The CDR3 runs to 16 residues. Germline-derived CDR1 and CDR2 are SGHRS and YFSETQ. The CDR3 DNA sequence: TGCGCCAGCAGCTCCCGGCCGACAGGAGTACTCTATGGCTACACCTTC. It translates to CASSSRPTGVLYGYTF.

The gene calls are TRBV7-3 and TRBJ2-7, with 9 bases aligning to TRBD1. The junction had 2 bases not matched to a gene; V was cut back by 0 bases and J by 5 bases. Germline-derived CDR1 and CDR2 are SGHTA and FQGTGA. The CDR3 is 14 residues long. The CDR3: CASSLTGQGNEQYF. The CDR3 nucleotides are TGTGCCAGCAGCTTAACTGGACAGGGGAACGAGCAGTACTTC.

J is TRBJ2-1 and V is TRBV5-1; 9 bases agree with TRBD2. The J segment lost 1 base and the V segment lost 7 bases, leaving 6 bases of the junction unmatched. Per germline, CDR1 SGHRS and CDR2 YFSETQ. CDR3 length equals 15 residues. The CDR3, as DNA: TGCGCCAGCCAGCCGGGACTAGCATCCTACAATGAGCAGTTCTTC. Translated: CASQPGLASYNEQFF.

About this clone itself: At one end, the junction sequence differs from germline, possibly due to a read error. The DNA of the CDR3 is TGTGCCAGCAGCGAAGATTGGACAGGTGGCTACACCTTC. It codes for CASSEDWTGGYTF. The rearrangement uses TRBV3-1 (or the pseudogene TRBV3-2) and TRBJ1-2; 7 nucleotides match TRBD1. CDR3 length: 13 amino acids. The germline gives CDR1 LGHDT, CDR2 YNNKEL (reference sequence).

The CDR3 nucleotides read TGTGCCAGCAGGCTGAGAGGGTCCATCTATGGCTACACCTTC. It translates to CASRLRGSIYGYTF. The rearrangement joins TRBV28 to TRBJ1-2; D uncertain. CDR3 size: 14 residues. Trimming cost V 6 bases and J 4 bases, with 15 bases left between them. Germline V gives CDR1 MDHEN, CDR2 SYDVKM.

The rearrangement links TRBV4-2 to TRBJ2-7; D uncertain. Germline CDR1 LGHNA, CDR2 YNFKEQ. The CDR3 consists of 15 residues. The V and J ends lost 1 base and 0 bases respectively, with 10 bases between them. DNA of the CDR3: TGTGCCAGCAGCCAAGGTACGGCAGGCTCCTACGAGCAGTACTTC. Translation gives CASSQGTAGSYEQYF.

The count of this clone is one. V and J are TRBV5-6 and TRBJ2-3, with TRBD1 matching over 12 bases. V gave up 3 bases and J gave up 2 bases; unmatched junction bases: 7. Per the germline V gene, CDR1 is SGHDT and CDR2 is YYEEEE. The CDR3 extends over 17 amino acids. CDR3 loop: CASSYSGTGGVTDTQYF. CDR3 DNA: TGTGCCAGCAGCTACTCCGGGACAGGGGGCGTCACAGATACGCAGTATTTT.

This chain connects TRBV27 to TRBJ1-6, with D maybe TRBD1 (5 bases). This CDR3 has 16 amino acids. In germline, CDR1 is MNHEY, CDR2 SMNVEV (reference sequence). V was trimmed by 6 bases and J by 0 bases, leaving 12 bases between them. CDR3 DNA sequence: TGTGCCAGCAGGTCTTACAGGATCTCCTATAATTCACCCCTCCACTTT. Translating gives CASRSYRISYNSPLHF.

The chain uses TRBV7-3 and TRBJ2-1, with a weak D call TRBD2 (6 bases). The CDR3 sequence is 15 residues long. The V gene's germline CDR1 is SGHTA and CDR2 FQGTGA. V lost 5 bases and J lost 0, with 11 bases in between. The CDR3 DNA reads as TGTGCCAGCAGCCAGGCCGGGAGCTCCTACAATGAGCAGTTCTTC. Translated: CASSQAGSSYNEQFF.

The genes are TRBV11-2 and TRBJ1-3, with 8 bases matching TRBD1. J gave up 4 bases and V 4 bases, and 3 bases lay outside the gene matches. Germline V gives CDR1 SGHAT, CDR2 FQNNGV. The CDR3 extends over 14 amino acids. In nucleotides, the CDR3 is TGTGCCAGCAGCTCACAGGGGGAGGGAAACACCATATATTTT. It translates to CASSSQGEGNTIYF.

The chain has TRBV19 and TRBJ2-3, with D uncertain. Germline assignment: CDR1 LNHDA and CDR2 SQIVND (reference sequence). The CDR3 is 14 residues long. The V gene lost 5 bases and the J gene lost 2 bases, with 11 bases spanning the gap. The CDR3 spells CASSQRQLTDTQYF. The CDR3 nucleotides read TGTGCCAGTAGTCAGAGACAACTCACAGATACGCAGTATTTT. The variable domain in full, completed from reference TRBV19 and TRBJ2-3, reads DGGITQSPKYLFRKEGQNVTLSCEQNLNHDAMYWYRQDPGQGLRLIYYSQIVNDFQKGDIAEGYSVSREKKESFPLTVTSAQKNPTAFYLCASSQRQLTDTQYFGPGTRLTVL.

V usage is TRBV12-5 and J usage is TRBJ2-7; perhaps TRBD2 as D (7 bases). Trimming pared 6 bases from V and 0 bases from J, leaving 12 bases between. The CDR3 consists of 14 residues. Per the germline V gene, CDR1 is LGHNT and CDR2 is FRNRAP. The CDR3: CASGRGGDSYEQYF. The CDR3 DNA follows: TGTGCTAGTGGCCGCGGGGGCGACTCCTACGAGCAGTACTTC. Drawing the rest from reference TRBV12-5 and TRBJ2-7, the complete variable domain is DARVTQTPRHKVTEMGQEVTMRCQPILGHNTVFWYRQTMMQGLELLAYFRNRAPLDDSGMPKDRFSAEMPDATLATLKIQPSEPRDSAVYFCASGRGGDSYEQYFGPGTRLTVT.

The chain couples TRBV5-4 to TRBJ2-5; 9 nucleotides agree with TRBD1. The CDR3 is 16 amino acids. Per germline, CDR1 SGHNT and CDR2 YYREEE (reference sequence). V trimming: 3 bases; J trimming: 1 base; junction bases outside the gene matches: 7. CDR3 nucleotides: TGTGCCAGCAGCTCCTCCAAGGACAGGGGCCAAGAGACCCAGTACTTC. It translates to CASSSSKDRGQETQYF.

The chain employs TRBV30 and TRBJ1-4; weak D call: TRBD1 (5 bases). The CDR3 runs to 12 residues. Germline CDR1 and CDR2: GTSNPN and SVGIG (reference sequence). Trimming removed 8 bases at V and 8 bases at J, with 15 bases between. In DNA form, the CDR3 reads TGTGCCGGTCCAGTAAGGGGCGAAAAACTGTTTTTT. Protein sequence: CAGPVRGEKLFF.

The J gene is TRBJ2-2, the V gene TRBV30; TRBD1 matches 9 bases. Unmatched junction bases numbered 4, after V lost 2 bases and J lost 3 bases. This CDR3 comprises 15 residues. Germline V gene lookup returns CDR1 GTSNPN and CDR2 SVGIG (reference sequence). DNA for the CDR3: TGTGCCTGGAGTCCTAGGGACAGGGACACCGGGGAGCTGTTTTTT. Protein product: CAWSPRDRDTGELFF.

CDR3 sequence: CASSLSGVIGNQPQHF. The CDR3 nucleotides read TGTGCCAGCAGCTTATCAGGGGTTATTGGGAATCAGCCCCAGCATTTT. The rearrangement joins TRBV11-2 to TRBJ1-5, with D perhaps TRBD1 (6 bases). From germline, CDR1 is SGHAT and CDR2 FQNNGV. The CDR3 has 16 amino acids. Trimming left V 2 bases short and J 4 bases short, with 15 bases between.

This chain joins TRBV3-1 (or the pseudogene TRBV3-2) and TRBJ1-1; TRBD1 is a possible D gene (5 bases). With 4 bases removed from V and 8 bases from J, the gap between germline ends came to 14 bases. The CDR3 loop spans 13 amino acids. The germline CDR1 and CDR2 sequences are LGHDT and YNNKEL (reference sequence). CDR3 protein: CASSPLRDSEAFF. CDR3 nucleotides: TGTGCCAGCAGCCCCTTAAGGGACTCAGAAGCTTTCTTT.

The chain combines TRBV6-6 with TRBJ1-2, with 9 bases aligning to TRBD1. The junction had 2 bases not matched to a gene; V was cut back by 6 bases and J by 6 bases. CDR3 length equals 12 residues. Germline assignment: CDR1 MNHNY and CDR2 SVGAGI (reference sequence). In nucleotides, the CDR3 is TGTGCCAGCAGCCGGGACAGGGATGGCTACACCTTC. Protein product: CASSRDRDGYTF.

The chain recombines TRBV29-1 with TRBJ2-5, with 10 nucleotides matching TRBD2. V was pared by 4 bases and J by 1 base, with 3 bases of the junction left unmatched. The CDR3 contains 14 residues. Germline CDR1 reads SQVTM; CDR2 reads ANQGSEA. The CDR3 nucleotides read TGCAGCGTTGTAGCGGGAGGAACCCAAGAGACCCAGTACTTC. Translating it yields CSVVAGGTQETQYF.